These T cell receptor beta chains were read from a single sample in a study of blood T cells in healthy people across ages. TCRdb fed the 5' RACE reads into MiXCR, producing one record per CDR3 protein. Of about 720,000 distinct CDR3 sequences listed, 22% were seen once; the top ten hold under 25%. The source material was blood. The origin of the receptors is a man aged 65 to 85 in good health. Both conserved end residues are part of each CDR3. Each record gives: CDR3 length, J gene, V gene, CDR3 protein.

CDR3 length: 16; J gene: TRBJ2-3; V gene: TRBV12-3/TRBV12-4; CDR3 protein: CATKGWTGRNTDTRYF
CDR3 length: 12; J gene: TRBJ2-1; V gene: TRBV12-3/TRBV12-4; CDR3 protein: CASSFGSVEQFF
CDR3 length: 17; J gene: TRBJ2-2; V gene: TRBV4-1; CDR3 protein: CASSQVESVTRSGELFF
CDR3 length: 16; J gene: TRBJ1-5; V gene: TRBV7-8; CDR3 protein: CASSLAGSRGIQPQHF
CDR3 length: 14; J gene: TRBJ2-5; V gene: TRBV5-8; CDR3 protein: CASTGTGVSETQYF
CDR3 length: 17; J gene: TRBJ1-2; V gene: TRBV12-3/TRBV12-4; CDR3 protein: CASSPTGQPSPYYGYTF
CDR3 length: 13; J gene: TRBJ2-2; V gene: TRBV20-1; CDR3 protein: CSATSGNTGELFF
CDR3 length: 15; J gene: TRBJ2-1; V gene: TRBV20-1; CDR3 protein: CSARKVARSYNEQFF
CDR3 length: 14; J gene: TRBJ2-2; V gene: TRBV24-1; CDR3 protein: CATSDPTDYGELFF
CDR3 length: 15; J gene: TRBJ2-1; V gene: TRBV6-4; CDR3 protein: CASSELGGARDEQFF
CDR3 length: 14; J gene: TRBJ1-1; V gene: TRBV14; CDR3 protein: CASSQDRAHTEAFF
CDR3 length: 14; J gene: TRBJ1-2; V gene: TRBV11-2; CDR3 protein: CASSLGSGLYGYTF
CDR3 length: 14; J gene: TRBJ2-1; V gene: TRBV28; CDR3 protein: CASRFGQGYNEQFF
CDR3 length: 13; J gene: TRBJ2-1; V gene: TRBV29-1; CDR3 protein: CSVRTGIWSEQFF
CDR3 length: 11; J gene: TRBJ1-2; V gene: TRBV7-2; CDR3 protein: CASSPAWGYTF
CDR3 length: 12; J gene: TRBJ2-1; V gene: TRBV27; CDR3 protein: CASRQKLHEQFF
CDR3 length: 16; J gene: TRBJ2-4; V gene: TRBV20-1; CDR3 protein: CSARGTGTLAKNIQYF
CDR3 length: 13; J gene: TRBJ2-5; V gene: TRBV20-1; CDR3 protein: CSASLGSQETQYF
CDR3 length: 21; J gene: TRBJ2-1; V gene: TRBV4-1; CDR3 protein: CASSQDHLGLAGFPLYNEQFF
CDR3 length: 16; J gene: TRBJ2-3; V gene: TRBV7-8; CDR3 protein: CASSTRLPRRTDTQYF
CDR3 length: 14; J gene: TRBJ2-1; V gene: TRBV5-1; CDR3 protein: CASSSREDYNEQFF
CDR3 length: 14; J gene: TRBJ1-4; V gene: TRBV6-5; CDR3 protein: CASSQQGVGEKLFF
CDR3 length: 15; J gene: TRBJ1-5; V gene: TRBV6-6; CDR3 protein: CASSSQGFSNQPQRF
CDR3 length: 17; J gene: TRBJ2-4; V gene: TRBV7-9; CDR3 protein: CASSLSARSSGGNIQYF
CDR3 length: 16; J gene: TRBJ2-3; V gene: TRBV20-1; CDR3 protein: CSARDRVGGNTDTQYF
CDR3 length: 13; J gene: TRBJ1-2; V gene: TRBV12-3/TRBV12-4; CDR3 protein: CASSPTGRDGYTF
CDR3 length: 16; J gene: TRBJ1-2; V gene: TRBV6-5; CDR3 protein: CASSTTRVANNYGYTF
CDR3 length: 15; J gene: TRBJ2-1; V gene: TRBV7-2; CDR3 protein: CASSLGYLAYNEQFF
CDR3 length: 12; J gene: TRBJ2-5; V gene: TRBV7-9; CDR3 protein: CASRSGQETQYF
CDR3 length: 17; J gene: TRBJ2-5; V gene: TRBV6-6; CDR3 protein: CASRVLAGGPDIETQYF
CDR3 length: 17; J gene: TRBJ1-1; V gene: TRBV4-2; CDR3 protein: CASSQGVSGQTNTEAFF
CDR3 length: 13; J gene: TRBJ2-3; V gene: TRBV12-3/TRBV12-4; CDR3 protein: CASSNGATDTQYF
CDR3 length: 11; J gene: TRBJ2-3; V gene: TRBV19; CDR3 protein: CATRDYHTQYF
CDR3 length: 14; J gene: TRBJ2-3; V gene: TRBV7-2; CDR3 protein: CASSSSGGTDTQYF
CDR3 length: 16; J gene: TRBJ1-2; V gene: TRBV30; CDR3 protein: CAWMRRSGRINYGYTF
CDR3 length: 15; J gene: TRBJ2-1; V gene: TRBV29-1; CDR3 protein: CSVEGVGGAYNEQFF
CDR3 length: 16; J gene: TRBJ2-3; V gene: TRBV10-3; CDR3 protein: CAIGDFSGSGTDTQYF
CDR3 length: 15; J gene: TRBJ2-2; V gene: TRBV6-2/TRBV6-3; CDR3 protein: CASTPGREYTGELFF
CDR3 length: 14; J gene: TRBJ2-5; V gene: TRBV5-1; CDR3 protein: CASSGQNLQETQYF
CDR3 length: 16; J gene: TRBJ2-1; V gene: TRBV5-1; CDR3 protein: CASRTTAEASYNEQFF
CDR3 length: 14; J gene: TRBJ1-6; V gene: TRBV30; CDR3 protein: CAWSYREGNSPLHF
CDR3 length: 12; J gene: TRBJ2-3; V gene: TRBV7-6; CDR3 protein: CASSLGLGTQYF